Shown below are 24 T cell receptor beta chains from a single sample sequenced in a study of regulatory T cells in long-lasting Graves disease. Arm-PCR of CDR3 regions with iRepertoire HTBI primers generated TCR beta libraries. Via MiXCR, TCRdb re-called the multiplex PCR reads, giving one row per CDR3 protein. The sample has fewer than 350,000 distinct CDR3 sequences, under 20% seen once. Time point given: newly diagnosed GD, antithyroid drugs for less than 3 months. Isolated PBMC RNA provided the starting material for the TCR library. This material consisted of peripheral blood mononuclear cells (PBMCs), taken at new diagnosis, from a patient treated with antithyroid drugs. The receptors originated from a female donor with Graves disease.

This clonotype was counted at least ten times. The genes are TRBV15 and TRBJ1-3; D is perhaps TRBD1 (5 bases). The V gene lost 0 bases and the J gene lost 4 bases, with 13 bases spanning the gap. The CDR3 totals 16 residues. Germline assignment: CDR1 LNHNV and CDR2 YYDKDF (reference sequence). The CDR3 sequence is CATSREVPGLGNTIYF. The CDR3 coding sequence is TGTGCCACCAGCAGAGAGGTGCCGGGGCTCGGAAACACCATATATTTT.

As to this clonotype: A much more abundant neighbour one base away suggests this may be a read error. The chain joins TRBV10-3 to TRBJ2-7, with D maybe TRBD2 (6 bases). The length of the CDR3 is 12 residues. Germline V gene data show CDR1 as ENHRY and CDR2 as SYGVKD. CDR3 sequence (DNA): TGTGTCACCAAGAGGTGGGGAGGCGAGCAGTACTTC. Translated: CVTKRWGGEQYF.

This chain uses TRBV28 with TRBJ2-1, with 9 bases aligning to TRBD1. CDR1 MDHEN and CDR2 SYDVKM come from the germline V gene. This CDR3 is built from 14 residues. V shed 4 bases and J 3 bases; nucleotides not matched to a gene: 1. The CDR3 sequence is CASSSGQGYNEQFF. The CDR3 DNA reads TGTGCCAGCAGTTCGGGACAGGGCTACAATGAGCAGTTCTTC. Variable domain in full (rest from reference TRBV28 and TRBJ2-1): DVKVTQSSRYLVKRTGEKVFLECVQDMDHENMFWYRQDPGLGLRLIYFSYDVKMKEKGDIPEGYSVSREKKERFSLILESASTNQTSMYLCASSSGQGYNEQFFGPGTRLTVL.

The chain has TRBV10-3 and TRBJ2-3; 8 bases fit TRBD2. The CDR3 consists of 17 residues. Germline-derived CDR1 and CDR2 are ENHRY and SYGVKD. Trimming removed 4 bases from V and 0 bases from J; junction bases left unmatched: 9. The chain's CDR3 is CAISAGGSGTSTDTQYF. The CDR3 DNA sequence: TGTGCCATCAGTGCGGGGGGGAGCGGGACAAGCACAGATACGCAGTATTTT.

This clonotype showed up many times. The chain links TRBV28 to TRBJ2-1; 7 positions match TRBD1. V lost 4 bases and J lost 0; bases outside the gene matches: 3. The CDR3 totals 15 residues. Germline V gene lookup returns CDR1 MDHEN and CDR2 SYDVKM. The CDR3 loop is CASSSGGRSYNEQFF. The CDR3 bases are TGTGCCAGCAGTTCAGGGGGTCGCTCCTACAATGAGCAGTTCTTC.

This clonotype was recorded a few times. The chain couples TRBV29-1 to TRBJ2-7; the match to TRBD1 covers 9 bases. The V gene's germline CDR1 is SQVTM and CDR2 ANQGSEA. V trimming: 5 bases; J trimming: 3 bases; junction bases outside the gene matches: 5. The CDR3 extends over 13 amino acids. The CDR3 spells CSVLGQGNYEQYF. The CDR3 DNA follows: TGCAGCGTTCTGGGACAGGGAAACTACGAGCAGTACTTC.

For this clonotype: A far larger clone is off by one base, so a read error is likely. The chain uses TRBV6-4 and TRBJ2-3; possibly TRBD2 for D (6 bases). Germline V gene sequence: CDR1 MRHNA, CDR2 SNTAGT. The CDR3 consists of 13 residues. CDR3 DNA: TGTGCCAGCACGGGCGGGGCCGGAGATACGCGGTATTTT. This translates into CASTGGAGDTRYF.

The chain couples TRBV9 to TRBJ1-5; D remains ambiguous. This CDR3 spans 16 amino acids. The germline gives CDR1 SGDLS, CDR2 YYNGEE. V was pared by 4 bases and J by 4 bases, with 18 bases between. The CDR3 DNA reads as TGTGCCAGCAGCCCCCATGGGAGCAGTTGGAATCAGCCCCAGCATTTT. This gives the protein CASSPHGSSWNQPQHF.

Regarding this clonotype: It may be a read error: a sequence one base away is much more abundant. CDR3 coding DNA: TGTGCCAGCAGCACTACTGAGCGACCCTACAATGAGCAGTTCTTC. This encodes CASSTTERPYNEQFF. This sequence joins TRBV3-1 and TRBJ2-1; D is ambiguous. Germline CDR1 reads LGHDT; CDR2 reads YNNKEL (reference sequence). The germline V and J ends were trimmed by 5 bases and 2 bases, with 13 bases remaining between them. The CDR3 totals 15 residues.

The chain uses TRBV12-3 or TRBV12-4 and TRBJ2-2; TRBD2 agrees at 8 bases. V trimming: 7 bases; J trimming: 4 bases; junction bases outside the gene matches: 5. This CDR3 spans 14 amino acids. CDR3 residues: CASTSTSATGELFF. CDR3 coding DNA: TGTGCCAGCACCTCGACTAGCGCCACCGGGGAGCTGTTTTTT.

The V call is TRBV19, the J call TRBJ1-4, with D perhaps TRBD1 (5 bases). V shed 5 bases and J shed 7 bases, with 14 bases lying between them. CDR1 LNHDA and CDR2 SQIVND come from the germline V gene (reference sequence). This CDR3 region has 14 residues. Written as DNA, the CDR3 is TGTGCCAGTAGTGAGGAGGGGCGGACTGAAAAACTGTTTTTT. This translates into CASSEEGRTEKLFF.

This clonotype came up a few times. CDR3 loop: CASSSGLNNSPLHF. In DNA, the CDR3 is TGTGCCAGCAGCTCCGGGTTAAATAATTCACCCCTCCACTTT. The chain employs TRBV11-2 and TRBJ1-6; D is unclear. The CDR3 has 14 amino acids. The ends were cut back, 4 bases at V and 5 bases at J, with 9 bases in the middle. Germline loops: CDR1 SGHAT, CDR2 FQNNGV. Filled out from reference TRBV11-2 and TRBJ1-6, the complete variable domain reads EAGVAQSPRYKIIEKRQSVAFWCNPISGHATLYWYQQILGQGPKLLIQFQNNGVVDDSQLPKDRFSAERLKGVDSTLKIQPAKLEDSAVYLCASSSGLNNSPLHFGNGTRLTVT.

This clonotype was counted many times. The gene calls are TRBV12-3 or TRBV12-4 and TRBJ1-3; D gene ambiguous. The CDR3 contains 14 residues. Trimming removed 1 base from V and 5 bases from J, with 9 bases in between. CDR3 nucleotides: TGTGCCAGCAGTTTAGATCAGGAGAGAAACACCATATATTTT. Protein: CASSLDQERNTIYF.

In its sample, this clonotype was seen a few times. The V call is TRBV29-1, the J call TRBJ2-7, with 13 bases aligning to TRBD2. Trimming took 4 bases from V and 5 from J; bases not matched to a gene: 5. This CDR3 has 14 residues. Germline CDR1 reads SQVTM; CDR2 reads ANQGSEA. Here the CDR3 DNA reads TGCAGCGTTGGAGGACTAGCGGGAGCCCACGAGCAGTACTTC. Its protein product is CSVGGLAGAHEQYF.

The CDR3 loop is CSARENRGSFNEQFF. The DNA for the CDR3 is TGCAGTGCTAGAGAAAACAGGGGATCTTTCAATGAGCAGTTCTTC. The chain carries TRBV20-1 and TRBJ2-1; 7 nucleotides agree with TRBD1. The CDR3 is made up of 15 amino acids. The germline V gene encodes CDR1 DFQATT and CDR2 SNEGSKA (reference sequence). With V trimmed by 0 bases and J by 6 bases, 8 bases remained unmatched.

In its sample, this clonotype was seen many times. The genes are TRBV2 and TRBJ1-2, with D possibly TRBD1 on 5 matching bases. Trimming stripped 10 bases from V and 3 bases from J, with 18 bases between. CDR1 is SNHLY, CDR2 FYNNEI, per germline. The CDR3 length is 14 residues. The CDR3 DNA reads TGTGCCACTCAACTTCCCGGGGGATACTATGGCTACACCTTC. Amino acids: CATQLPGGYYGYTF.

This clonotype was found many times. The rearrangement links TRBV30 to TRBJ2-7, with D perhaps matching TRBD1 or TRBD2 (5 bases each). Germline V gene data show CDR1 as GTSNPN and CDR2 as SVGIG (reference sequence). The CDR3 is 14 amino acids. The V and J ends lost 4 bases and 3 bases respectively, with 16 bases between them. CDR3 in amino acids: CAWIKGPTNYEQYF. In DNA, the CDR3 is TGTGCCTGGATAAAGGGACCAACGAACTACGAGCAGTACTTC.

This clonotype was seen ten or more times. The rearrangement links TRBV11-2 to TRBJ2-1, with D hard to call. Germline V gene sequence: CDR1 SGHAT, CDR2 FQNNGV. V shed 2 bases and J shed 3 bases, with 14 bases lying between them. The CDR3 loop spans 16 amino acids. The DNA for the CDR3 is TGTGCCAGCAGCTTACAGGCAGACTCCTACTACAATGAGCAGTTCTTC. This encodes CASSLQADSYYNEQFF.

This clonotype occurred many times. The V and J genes are TRBV5-1 and TRBJ2-5; D is possibly TRBD1 (6 bases). V was pared by 4 bases and J by 5 bases, with 12 bases between. Germline V gives CDR1 SGHRS, CDR2 YFSETQ. The CDR3 is made up of 13 amino acids. CDR3 sequence reads: CASSRRTDETQYF. In DNA form, the CDR3 reads TGCGCCAGCAGCCGTAGGACAGACGAGACCCAGTACTTC.

Comment on this clonotype: This could be a read error, since a much larger clone is one nucleotide away. The rearrangement joins TRBV10-3 to TRBJ1-1; no definite D call. The germline CDR1 and CDR2 sequences are ENHRY and SYGVKD. This CDR3 is built from 12 residues. V was cut by 0 bases and J by 10 bases, with 9 bases left in between. CDR3 sequence: CAISESVGTAFF. The CDR3 coding sequence is TGTGCCATCAGTGAGTCGGTAGGCACAGCTTTCTTT.

CDR3 residues: CASSLPGYTF. In nucleotides, the CDR3 is TGTGCCAGCAGTCTTCCTGGCTACACCTTC. The rearrangement joins TRBV6-2 or TRBV6-3 to TRBJ1-2; D is unclear. Germline loops: CDR1 MNHEY, CDR2 SVGEGT. This CDR3 spans 10 amino acids. V shed 5 bases and J shed 7 bases, with 5 bases lying between them.

This clonotype was recorded at least ten times. The V gene is TRBV27, the J gene TRBJ1-6, with a tentative D call TRBD1 (5 bases). The CDR3 is 13 residues long. V lost 7 bases to trimming and J lost 8 bases, with 12 bases between them. Germline loops: CDR1 MNHEY, CDR2 SMNVEV (reference sequence). The chain's CDR3 is CASTGTVDSPLHF. CDR3 nucleotide sequence: TGTGCCAGCACCGGGACCGTAGATTCACCCCTCCACTTT.

This clonotype was counted many times. This chain joins TRBV28 and TRBJ1-5, with 9 bases matching TRBD1. V shed 6 bases, J shed 3 bases, and the junction held 12 bases outside the gene matches. Germline CDR1 is MDHEN and CDR2 is SYDVKM. CDR3 length: 17 residues. The CDR3 is CASSSLRDRDNNQPQHF. In DNA form, the CDR3 reads TGTGCCAGCAGCTCCCTCCGGGACAGGGATAACAATCAGCCCCAGCATTTT. Using reference TRBV28 and TRBJ1-5 for the parts outside the CDR3, the full variable domain is DVKVTQSSRYLVKRTGEKVFLECVQDMDHENMFWYRQDPGLGLRLIYFSYDVKMKEKGDIPEGYSVSREKKERFSLILESASTNQTSMYLCASSSLRDRDNNQPQHFGDGTRLSIL.

This clonotype was counted only a few times. The gene calls are TRBV27 and TRBJ2-7; 10 positions agree with TRBD2. CDR3 length equals 15 residues. Germline V lookup: CDR1 MNHEY, CDR2 SMNVEV (reference sequence). V was pared by 5 bases and J by 5 bases, with 9 bases of the junction left unmatched. The CDR3 reads CASSPSSGSGHEQYF. In DNA form, the CDR3 reads TGTGCCAGCAGTCCATCTAGCGGGAGTGGGCACGAGCAGTACTTC.